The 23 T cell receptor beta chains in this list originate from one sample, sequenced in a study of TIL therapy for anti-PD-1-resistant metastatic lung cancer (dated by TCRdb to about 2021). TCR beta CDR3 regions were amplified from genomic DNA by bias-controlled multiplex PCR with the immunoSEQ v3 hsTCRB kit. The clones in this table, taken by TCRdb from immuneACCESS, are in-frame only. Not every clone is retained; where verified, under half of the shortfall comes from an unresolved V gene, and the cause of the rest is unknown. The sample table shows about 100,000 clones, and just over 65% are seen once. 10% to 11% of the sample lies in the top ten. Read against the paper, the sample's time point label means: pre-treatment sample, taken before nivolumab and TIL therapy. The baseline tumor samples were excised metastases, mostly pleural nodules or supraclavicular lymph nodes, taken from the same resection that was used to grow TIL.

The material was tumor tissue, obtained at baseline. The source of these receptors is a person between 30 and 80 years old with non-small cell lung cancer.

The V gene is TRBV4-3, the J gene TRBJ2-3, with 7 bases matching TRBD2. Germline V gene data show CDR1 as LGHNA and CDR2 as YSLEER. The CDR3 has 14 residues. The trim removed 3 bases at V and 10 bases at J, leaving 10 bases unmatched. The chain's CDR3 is CASSHLGGEGPQYF. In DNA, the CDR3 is TGCGCCAGCAGCCATCTAGGTGGGGAGGGACCGCAGTATTTT.

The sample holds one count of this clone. This chain's CDR3 is CASAQGGVDNQPQHF. As DNA, the CDR3 is TGTGCCTCCGCCCAGGGAGGCGTCGACAATCAGCCCCAGCATTTT. The chain links TRBV24-1 to TRBJ1-5; possible D gene TRBD1, 5 bases. V was clipped by 12 bases and J by 3 bases, with 20 bases between them. From germline, CDR1 is KGHDR and CDR2 SFDVKD. This CDR3 comprises 15 residues.

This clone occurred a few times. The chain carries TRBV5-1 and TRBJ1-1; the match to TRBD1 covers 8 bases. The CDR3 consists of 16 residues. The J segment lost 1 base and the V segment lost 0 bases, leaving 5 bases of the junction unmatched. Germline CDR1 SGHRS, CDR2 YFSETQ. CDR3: CASSLAAGGTNTEAFF. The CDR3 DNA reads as TGCGCCAGCAGCTTGGCGGCAGGGGGCACGAACACTGAAGCTTTCTTT.

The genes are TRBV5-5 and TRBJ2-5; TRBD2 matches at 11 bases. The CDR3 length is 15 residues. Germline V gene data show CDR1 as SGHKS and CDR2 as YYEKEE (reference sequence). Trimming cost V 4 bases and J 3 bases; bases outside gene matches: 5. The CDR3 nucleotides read TGTGCCAGCAGCGGGACTAGCGGTCCTAAAGAGACCCAGTACTTC. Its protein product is CASSGTSGPKETQYF.

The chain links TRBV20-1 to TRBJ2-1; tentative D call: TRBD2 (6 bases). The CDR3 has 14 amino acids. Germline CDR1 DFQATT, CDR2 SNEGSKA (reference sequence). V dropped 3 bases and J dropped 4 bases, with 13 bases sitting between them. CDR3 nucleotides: TGCAGTGCTAGTTCGCTAGCGAAATACAATGAGCAGTTCTTC. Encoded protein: CSASSLAKYNEQFF.

The CDR3 bases are TGTGCCAGCAGTCCAAGAGGACTAGCGGGAGCGCCCGGGGAGCTGTTTTTT. Protein product: CASSPRGLAGAPGELFF. The chain joins TRBV7-9 to TRBJ2-2; 13 bases line up with TRBD2. V was clipped by 6 bases and J by 6 bases; unmatched bases: 10. Germline loops: CDR1 SEHNR, CDR2 FQNEAQ (reference sequence). The CDR3 sequence is 17 residues long.

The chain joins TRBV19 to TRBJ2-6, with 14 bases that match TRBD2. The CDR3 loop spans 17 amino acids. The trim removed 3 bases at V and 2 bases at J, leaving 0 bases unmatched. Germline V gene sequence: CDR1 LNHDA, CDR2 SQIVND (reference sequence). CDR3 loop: CASSMGLAGAGANVLTF. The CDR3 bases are TGTGCCAGTAGTATGGGACTAGCGGGAGCTGGGGCCAACGTCCTGACTTTC.

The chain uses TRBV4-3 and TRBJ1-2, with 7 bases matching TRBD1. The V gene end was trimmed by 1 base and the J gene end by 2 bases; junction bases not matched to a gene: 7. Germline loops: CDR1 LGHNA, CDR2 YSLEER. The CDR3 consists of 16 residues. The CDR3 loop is CASSQGRQGRNYGYTF. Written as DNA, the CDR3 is TGCGCCAGCAGCCAAGGCCGACAGGGCCGAAACTATGGCTACACCTTC.

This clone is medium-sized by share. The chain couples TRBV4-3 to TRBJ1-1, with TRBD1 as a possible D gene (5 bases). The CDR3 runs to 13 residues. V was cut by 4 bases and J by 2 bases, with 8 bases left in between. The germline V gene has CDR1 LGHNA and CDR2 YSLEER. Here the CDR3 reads CASSRGVNTEAFF. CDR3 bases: TGCGCCAGCAGCCGGGGGGTAAACACTGAAGCTTTCTTT.

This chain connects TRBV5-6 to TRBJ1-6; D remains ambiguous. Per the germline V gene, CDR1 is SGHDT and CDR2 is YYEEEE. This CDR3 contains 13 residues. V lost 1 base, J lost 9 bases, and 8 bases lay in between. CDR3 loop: CASSLKAGSPLHF. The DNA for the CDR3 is TGTGCCAGCAGCTTGAAGGCCGGTTCACCCCTCCACTTT.

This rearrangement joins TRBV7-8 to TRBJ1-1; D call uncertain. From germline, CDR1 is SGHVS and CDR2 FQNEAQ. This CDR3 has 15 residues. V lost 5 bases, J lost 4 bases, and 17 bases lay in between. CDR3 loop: CASSSKLVRGTEAFF. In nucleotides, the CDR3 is TGTGCCAGCAGCAGTAAACTCGTTCGGGGCACTGAAGCTTTCTTT.

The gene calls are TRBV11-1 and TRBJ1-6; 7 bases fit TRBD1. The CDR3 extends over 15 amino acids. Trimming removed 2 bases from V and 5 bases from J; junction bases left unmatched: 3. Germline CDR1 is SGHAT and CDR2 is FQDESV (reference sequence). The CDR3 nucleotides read TGTGCCAGCAGCTTATGGGACAGAGATAATTCACCCCTCCACTTT. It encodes CASSLWDRDNSPLHF.

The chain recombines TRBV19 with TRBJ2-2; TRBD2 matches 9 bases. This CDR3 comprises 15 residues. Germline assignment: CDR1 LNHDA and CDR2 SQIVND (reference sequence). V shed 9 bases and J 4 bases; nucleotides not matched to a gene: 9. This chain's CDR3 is CASLRGAGGTGELFF. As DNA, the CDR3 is TGTGCCAGCCTCAGGGGAGCGGGAGGCACCGGGGAGCTGTTTTTT.

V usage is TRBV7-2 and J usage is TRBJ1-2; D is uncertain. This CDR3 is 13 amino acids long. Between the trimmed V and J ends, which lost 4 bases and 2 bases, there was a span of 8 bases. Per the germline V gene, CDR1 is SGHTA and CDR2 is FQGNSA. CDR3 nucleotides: TGTGCCAGCAGCTCAAATCCGAACTATGGCTACACCTTC. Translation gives CASSSNPNYGYTF.

For the CDR3, the DNA is TGTGCCAGCAGCCGGCGGGGGCCACAAGAGACCCAGTACTTC. Translating it yields CASSRRGPQETQYF. V and J are TRBV2 and TRBJ2-5, with a tentative D call TRBD2 (7 bases). V was trimmed by 6 bases and J by 2 bases, leaving 13 bases between them. The CDR3 spans 14 residues. The germline V gene has CDR1 SNHLY and CDR2 FYNNEI.

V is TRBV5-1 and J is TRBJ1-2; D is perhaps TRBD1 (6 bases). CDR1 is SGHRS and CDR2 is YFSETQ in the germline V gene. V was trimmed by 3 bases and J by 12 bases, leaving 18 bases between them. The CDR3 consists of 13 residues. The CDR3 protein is CASSSLEGGPHTF. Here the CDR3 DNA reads TGCGCCAGCAGCTCCCTCGAGGGGGGACCGCACACCTTC. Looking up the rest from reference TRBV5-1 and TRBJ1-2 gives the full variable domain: KAGVTQTPRYLIKTRGQQVTLSCSPISGHRSVSWYQQTPGQGLQFLFEYFSETQRNKGNFPGRFSGRQFSNSRSEMNVSTLELGDSALYLCASSSLEGGPHTFGSGTRLTVV.

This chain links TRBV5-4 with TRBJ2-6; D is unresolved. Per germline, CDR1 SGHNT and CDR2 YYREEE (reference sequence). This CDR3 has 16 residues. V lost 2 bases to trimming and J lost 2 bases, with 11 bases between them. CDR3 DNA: TGTGCCAGCAGCTTCTATGTGATCGCTGGGGCCAACGTCCTGACTTTC. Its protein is CASSFYVIAGANVLTF.

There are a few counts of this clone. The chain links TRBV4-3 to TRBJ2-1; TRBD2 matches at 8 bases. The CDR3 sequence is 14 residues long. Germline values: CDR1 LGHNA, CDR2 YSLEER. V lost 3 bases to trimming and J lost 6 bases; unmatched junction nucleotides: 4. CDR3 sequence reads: CASSQTSVFNEQFF. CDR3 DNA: TGCGCCAGCAGCCAGACTAGCGTGTTCAATGAGCAGTTCTTC.

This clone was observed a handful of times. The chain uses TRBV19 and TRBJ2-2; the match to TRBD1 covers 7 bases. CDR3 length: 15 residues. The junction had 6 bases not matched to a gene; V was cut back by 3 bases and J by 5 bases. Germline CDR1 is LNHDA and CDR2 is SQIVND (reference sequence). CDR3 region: CASSIGTVGTGELFF. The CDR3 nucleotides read TGTGCCAGTAGTATCGGGACAGTCGGGACCGGGGAGCTGTTTTTT.

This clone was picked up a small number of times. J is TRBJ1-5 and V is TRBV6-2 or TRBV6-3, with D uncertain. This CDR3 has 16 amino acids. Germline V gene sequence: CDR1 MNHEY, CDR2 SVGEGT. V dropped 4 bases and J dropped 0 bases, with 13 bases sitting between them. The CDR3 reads CASSLWRKGSNQPQHF. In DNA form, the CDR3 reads TGTGCCAGCAGTTTATGGCGCAAGGGTAGCAATCAGCCCCAGCATTTT.

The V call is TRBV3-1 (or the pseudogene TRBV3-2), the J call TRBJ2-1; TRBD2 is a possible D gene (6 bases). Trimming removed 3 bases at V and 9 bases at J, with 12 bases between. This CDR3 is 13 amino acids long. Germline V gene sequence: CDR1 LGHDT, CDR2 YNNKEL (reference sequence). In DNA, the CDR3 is TGTGCCAGCAGCCAGGGACTGGTACGTGAGCAGTTCTTC. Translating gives CASSQGLVREQFF.

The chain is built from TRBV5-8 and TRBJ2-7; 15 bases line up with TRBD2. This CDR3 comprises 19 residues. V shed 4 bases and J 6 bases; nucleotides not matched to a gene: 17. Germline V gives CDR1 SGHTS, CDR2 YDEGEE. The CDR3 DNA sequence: TGTGCCAGCAGCCTTGTCGTGTCCCTGGGACTAGCGGGAGGTGGCGAGCAGTACTTC. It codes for CASSLVVSLGLAGGGEQYF.

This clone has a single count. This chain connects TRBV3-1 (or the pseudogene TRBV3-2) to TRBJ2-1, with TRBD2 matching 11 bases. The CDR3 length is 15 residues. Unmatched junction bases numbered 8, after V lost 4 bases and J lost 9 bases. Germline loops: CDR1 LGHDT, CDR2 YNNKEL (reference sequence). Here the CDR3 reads CASSPGSGRAVEQFF. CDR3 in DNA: TGTGCCAGCAGCCCGGGTAGCGGGAGGGCTGTTGAGCAGTTCTTC.